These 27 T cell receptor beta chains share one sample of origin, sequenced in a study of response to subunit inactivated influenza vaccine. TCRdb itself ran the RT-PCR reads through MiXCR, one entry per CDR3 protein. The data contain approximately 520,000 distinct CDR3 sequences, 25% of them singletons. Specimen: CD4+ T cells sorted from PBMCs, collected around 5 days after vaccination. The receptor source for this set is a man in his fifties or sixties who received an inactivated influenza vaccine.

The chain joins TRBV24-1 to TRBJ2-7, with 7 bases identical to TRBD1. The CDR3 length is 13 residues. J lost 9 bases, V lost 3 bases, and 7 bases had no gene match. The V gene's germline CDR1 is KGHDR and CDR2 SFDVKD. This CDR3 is CATSDPRGLRQYF. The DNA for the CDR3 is TGTGCCACCAGTGATCCGAGGGGGCTACGGCAGTACTTC.

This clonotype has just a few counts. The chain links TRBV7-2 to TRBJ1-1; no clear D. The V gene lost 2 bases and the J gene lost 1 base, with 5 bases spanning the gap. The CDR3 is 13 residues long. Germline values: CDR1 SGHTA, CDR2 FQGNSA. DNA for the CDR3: TGTGCCAGCAGCTTATTAAGGAACACTGAAGCTTTCTTT. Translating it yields CASSLLRNTEAFF.

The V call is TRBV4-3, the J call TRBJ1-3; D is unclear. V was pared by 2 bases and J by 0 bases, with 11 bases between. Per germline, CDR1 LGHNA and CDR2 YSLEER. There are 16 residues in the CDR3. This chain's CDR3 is CASSQRAGLSGNTIYF. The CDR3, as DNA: TGCGCCAGCAGCCAAAGAGCAGGACTCTCTGGAAACACCATATATTTT.

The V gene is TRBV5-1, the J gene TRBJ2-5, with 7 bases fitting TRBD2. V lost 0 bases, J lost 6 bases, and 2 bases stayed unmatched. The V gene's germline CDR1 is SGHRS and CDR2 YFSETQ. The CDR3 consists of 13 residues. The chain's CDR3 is CASSLETSQTQYF. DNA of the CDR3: TGCGCCAGCAGCTTGGAGACTAGCCAGACCCAGTACTTC.

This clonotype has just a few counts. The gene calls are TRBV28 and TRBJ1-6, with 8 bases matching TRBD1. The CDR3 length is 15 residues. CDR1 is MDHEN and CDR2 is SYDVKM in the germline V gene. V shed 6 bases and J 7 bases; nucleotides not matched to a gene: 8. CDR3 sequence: CASSLGTGRNSPLHF. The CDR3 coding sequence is TGTGCCAGCAGCCTCGGGACAGGACGAAATTCACCCCTCCACTTT.

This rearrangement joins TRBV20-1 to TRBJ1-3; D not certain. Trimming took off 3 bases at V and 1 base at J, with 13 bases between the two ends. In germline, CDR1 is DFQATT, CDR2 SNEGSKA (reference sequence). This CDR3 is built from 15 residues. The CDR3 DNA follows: TGCAGTGCTAGTAGTGATCTTGATTCTGGAAACACCATATATTTT. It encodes CSASSDLDSGNTIYF.

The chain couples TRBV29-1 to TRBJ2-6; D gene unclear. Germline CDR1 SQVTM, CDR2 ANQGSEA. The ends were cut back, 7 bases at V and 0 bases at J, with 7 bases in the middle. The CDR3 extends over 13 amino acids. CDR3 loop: CSARSSGANVLTF. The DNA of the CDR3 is TGCAGCGCTCGATCCTCTGGGGCCAACGTCCTGACTTTC. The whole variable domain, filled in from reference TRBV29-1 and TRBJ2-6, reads SAVISQKPSRDICQRGTSLTIQCQVDSQVTMMFWYRQQPGQSLTLIATANQGSEATYESGFVIDKFPISRPNLTFSTLTVSNMSPEDSSIYLCSARSSGANVLTFGAGSRLTVL.

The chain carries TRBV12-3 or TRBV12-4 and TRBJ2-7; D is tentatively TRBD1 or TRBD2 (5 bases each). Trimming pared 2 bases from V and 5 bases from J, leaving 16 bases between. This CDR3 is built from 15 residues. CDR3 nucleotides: TGTGCCAGCAGTTTATTGTTTAGGGGACCCCACGAGCAGTACTTC. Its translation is CASSLLFRGPHEQYF.

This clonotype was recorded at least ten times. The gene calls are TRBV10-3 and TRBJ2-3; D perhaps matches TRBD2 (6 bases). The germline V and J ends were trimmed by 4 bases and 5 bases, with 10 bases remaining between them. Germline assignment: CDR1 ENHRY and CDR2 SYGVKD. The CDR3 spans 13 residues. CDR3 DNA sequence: TGTGCCATCAGTGGCGGGACGGGAGATACGCAGTATTTT. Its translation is CAISGGTGDTQYF.

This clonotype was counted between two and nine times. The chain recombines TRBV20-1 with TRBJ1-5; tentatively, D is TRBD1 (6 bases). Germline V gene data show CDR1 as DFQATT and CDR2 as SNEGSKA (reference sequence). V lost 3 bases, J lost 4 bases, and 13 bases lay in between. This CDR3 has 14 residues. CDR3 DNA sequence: TGCAGTGCTAGGCTGGGGGCCAATAATCAGCCCCAGCATTTT. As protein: CSARLGANNQPQHF.

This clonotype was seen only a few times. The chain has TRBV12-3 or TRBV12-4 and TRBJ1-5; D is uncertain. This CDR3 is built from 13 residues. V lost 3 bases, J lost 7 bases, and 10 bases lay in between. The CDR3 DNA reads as TGTGCCAGCAGTTTGACCTCTAGGCAGCCCCAGCATTTT. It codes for CASSLTSRQPQHF.

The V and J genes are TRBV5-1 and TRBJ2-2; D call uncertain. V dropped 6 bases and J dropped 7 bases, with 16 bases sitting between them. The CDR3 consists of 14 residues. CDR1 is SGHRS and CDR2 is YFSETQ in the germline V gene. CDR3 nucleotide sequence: TGCGCCAGCACTCGAACCCGGACGGGCGGGGAGCTGTTTTTT. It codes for CASTRTRTGGELFF. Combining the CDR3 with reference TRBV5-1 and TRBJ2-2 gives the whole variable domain KAGVTQTPRYLIKTRGQQVTLSCSPISGHRSVSWYQQTPGQGLQFLFEYFSETQRNKGNFPGRFSGRQFSNSRSEMNVSTLELGDSALYLCASTRTRTGGELFFGEGSRLTVL.

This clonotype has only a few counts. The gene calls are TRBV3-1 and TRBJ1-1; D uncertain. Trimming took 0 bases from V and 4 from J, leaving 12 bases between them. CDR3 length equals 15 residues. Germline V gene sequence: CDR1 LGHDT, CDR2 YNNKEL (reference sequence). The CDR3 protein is CASSQERVSGTEAFF. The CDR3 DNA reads TGTGCCAGCAGCCAAGAAAGGGTTTCGGGCACTGAAGCTTTCTTT.

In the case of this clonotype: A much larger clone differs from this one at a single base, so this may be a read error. In nucleotides, the CDR3 is TGTGCCAGCAATTTCCCGGGACAGGGGGCCCAAGAGACCCAGTACTTC. Translation: CASNFPGQGAQETQYF. The rearrangement joins TRBV12-3 or TRBV12-4 to TRBJ2-5, with 12 bases that match TRBD1. The CDR3 is made up of 16 amino acids. The J segment lost 1 base and the V segment lost 7 bases, leaving 7 bases of the junction unmatched.

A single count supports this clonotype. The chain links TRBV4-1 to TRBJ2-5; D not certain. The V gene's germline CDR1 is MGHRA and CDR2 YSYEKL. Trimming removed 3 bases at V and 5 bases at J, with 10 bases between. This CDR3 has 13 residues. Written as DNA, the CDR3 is TGCGCCAGCAGCCATGTCACCCCGGAGACCCAGTACTTC. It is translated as CASSHVTPETQYF.

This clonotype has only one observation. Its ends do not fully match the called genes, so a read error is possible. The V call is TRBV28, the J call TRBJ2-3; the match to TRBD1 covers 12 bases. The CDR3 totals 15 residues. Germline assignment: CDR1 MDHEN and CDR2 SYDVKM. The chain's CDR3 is CASSGTGGSTDTRYF. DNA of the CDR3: TGTGCCAGCAGCGGGACAGGGGGCAGCACAGATACGCGGTATTTT.

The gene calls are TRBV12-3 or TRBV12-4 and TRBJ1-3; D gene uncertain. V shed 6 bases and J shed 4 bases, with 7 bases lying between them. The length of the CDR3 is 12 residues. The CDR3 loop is CASRSGGNTIYF. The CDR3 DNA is TGTGCCAGCAGGTCGGGAGGAAACACCATATATTTT.

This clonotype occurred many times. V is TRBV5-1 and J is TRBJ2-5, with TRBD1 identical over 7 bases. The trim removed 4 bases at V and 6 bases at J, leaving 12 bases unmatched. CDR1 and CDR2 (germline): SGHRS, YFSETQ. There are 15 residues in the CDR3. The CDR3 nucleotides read TGCGCCAGCAGCGGATCAGACAGGGCTACGAAGACCCAGTACTTC. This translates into CASSGSDRATKTQYF.

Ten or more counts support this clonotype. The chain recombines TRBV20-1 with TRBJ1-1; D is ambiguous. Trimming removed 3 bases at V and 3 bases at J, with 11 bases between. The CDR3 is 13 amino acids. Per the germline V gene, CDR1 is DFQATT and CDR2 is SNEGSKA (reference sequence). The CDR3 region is CSARKGSDTEAFF. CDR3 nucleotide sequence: TGCAGTGCTAGGAAAGGTTCGGACACTGAAGCTTTCTTT.

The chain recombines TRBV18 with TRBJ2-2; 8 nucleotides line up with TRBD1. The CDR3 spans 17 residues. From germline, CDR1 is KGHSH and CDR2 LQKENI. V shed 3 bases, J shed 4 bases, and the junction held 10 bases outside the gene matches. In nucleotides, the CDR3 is TGTGCCAGCTCACCGATAGGACAGGGAATCGGCACCGGGGAGCTGTTTTTT. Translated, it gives CASSPIGQGIGTGELFF.

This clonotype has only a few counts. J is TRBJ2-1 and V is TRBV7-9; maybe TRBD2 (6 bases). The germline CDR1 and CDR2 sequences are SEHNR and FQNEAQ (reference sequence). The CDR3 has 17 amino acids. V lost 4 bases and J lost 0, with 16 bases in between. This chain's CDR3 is CASSSGAGQVSYNEQFF. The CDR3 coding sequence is TGTGCCAGCAGCTCAGGAGCGGGTCAGGTCTCCTACAATGAGCAGTTCTTC.

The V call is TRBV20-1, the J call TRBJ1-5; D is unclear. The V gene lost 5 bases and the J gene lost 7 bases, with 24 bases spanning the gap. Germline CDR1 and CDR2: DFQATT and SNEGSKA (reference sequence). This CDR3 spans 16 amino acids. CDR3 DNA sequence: TGCAGTGCTCTTGGAGTATCTTCATTTCCAGAGCAGCCCCAGCATTTT. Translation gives CSALGVSSFPEQPQHF.

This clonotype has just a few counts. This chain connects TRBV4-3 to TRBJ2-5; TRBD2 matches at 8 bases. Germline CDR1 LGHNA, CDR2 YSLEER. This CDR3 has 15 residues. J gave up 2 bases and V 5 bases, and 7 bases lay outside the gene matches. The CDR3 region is CASSVQRGPQETQYF. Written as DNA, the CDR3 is TGCGCCAGCAGCGTCCAGCGGGGGCCTCAAGAGACCCAGTACTTC.

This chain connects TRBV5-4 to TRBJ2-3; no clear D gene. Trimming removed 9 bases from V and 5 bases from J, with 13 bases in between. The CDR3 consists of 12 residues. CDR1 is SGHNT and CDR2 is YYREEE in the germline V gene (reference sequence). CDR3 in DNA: TGTGCCACAAACACCTGGGAAGATACGCAGTATTTT. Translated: CATNTWEDTQYF.

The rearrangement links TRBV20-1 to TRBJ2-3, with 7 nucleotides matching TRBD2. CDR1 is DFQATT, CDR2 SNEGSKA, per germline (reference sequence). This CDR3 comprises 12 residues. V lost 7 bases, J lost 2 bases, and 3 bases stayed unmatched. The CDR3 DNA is TGCAGTGTTGGGAGGGCCACAGATACGCAGTATTTT. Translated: CSVGRATDTQYF.

The CDR3 reads CASSLVVSGGLGTDTQYF. The CDR3 DNA reads as TGTGCCAGCAGCTTAGTGGTTAGCGGGGGCTTGGGCACAGATACGCAGTATTTT. V usage is TRBV11-3 and J usage is TRBJ2-3; 9 bases line up with TRBD2. J was trimmed by 1 base and V by 1 base; bases with no gene match: 9. Germline assignment: CDR1 SGHNT and CDR2 YENEEA. The CDR3 is made up of 18 amino acids.

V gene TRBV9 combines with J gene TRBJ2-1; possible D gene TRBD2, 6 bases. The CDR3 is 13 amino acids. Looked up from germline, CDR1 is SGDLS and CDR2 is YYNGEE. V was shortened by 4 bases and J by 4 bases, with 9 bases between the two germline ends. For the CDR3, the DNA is TGTGCCAGCAGCCCGACTAGTTACAATGAGCAGTTCTTC. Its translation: CASSPTSYNEQFF.